This paragraph covers one T cell receptor (beta chain) sequence. TCRdb's copy holds only in-frame clones and misses some; the assay was immunoSEQ multiplex PCR. The data contain a few hundred thousand clones, approximately 87% of them singletons. This sample was included in a study of blood T cell repertoires in COVID-19. Trimming removed 1 base from V and 6 bases from J; junction bases left unmatched: 11. This CDR3 is built from 18 residues. Looked up from germline, CDR1 is MGHRA and CDR2 is YSYEKL. The chain has TRBV4-1 and TRBJ2-2; 10 bases match TRBD2. Material: PBMCs or T cells enriched from blood (not recorded which). This clonotype was obtained from a woman in her 50s who had recovered from COVID-19. CDR3 nucleotides: TGCGCCAGCAGCCAAGTTGGGGCTAGCGGGGGAAACCCCGGGGAGCTGTTTTTT. It encodes CASSQVGASGGNPGELFF.